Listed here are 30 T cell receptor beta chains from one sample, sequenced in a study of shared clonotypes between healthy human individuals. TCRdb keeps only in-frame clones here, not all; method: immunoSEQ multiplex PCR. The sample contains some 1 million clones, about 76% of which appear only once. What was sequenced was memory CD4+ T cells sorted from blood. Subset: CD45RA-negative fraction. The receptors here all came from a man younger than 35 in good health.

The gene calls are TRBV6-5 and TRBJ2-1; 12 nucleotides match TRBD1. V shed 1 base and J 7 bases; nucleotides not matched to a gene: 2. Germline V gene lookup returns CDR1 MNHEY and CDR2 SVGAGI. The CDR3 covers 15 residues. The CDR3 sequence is CASSYLGQGANEQFF. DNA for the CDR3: TGTGCCAGCAGTTACTTGGGACAGGGGGCGAATGAGCAGTTCTTC.

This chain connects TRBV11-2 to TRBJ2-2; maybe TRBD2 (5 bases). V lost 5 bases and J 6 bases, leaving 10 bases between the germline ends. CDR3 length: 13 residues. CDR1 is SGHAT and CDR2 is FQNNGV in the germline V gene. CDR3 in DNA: TGTGCCAGCAGCCCTATACTAGCCGGGGAGCTGTTTTTT. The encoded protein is CASSPILAGELFF. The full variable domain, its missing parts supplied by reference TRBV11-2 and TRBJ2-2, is EAGVAQSPRYKIIEKRQSVAFWCNPISGHATLYWYQQILGQGPKLLIQFQNNGVVDDSQLPKDRFSAERLKGVDSTLKIQPAKLEDSAVYLCASSPILAGELFFGEGSRLTVL.

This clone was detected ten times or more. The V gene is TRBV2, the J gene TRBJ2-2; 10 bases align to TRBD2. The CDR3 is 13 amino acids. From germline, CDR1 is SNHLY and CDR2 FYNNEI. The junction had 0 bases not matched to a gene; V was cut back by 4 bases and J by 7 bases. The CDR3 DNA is TGTGCCAGCAGTGGGACTAGCGGCGGGGAGCTGTTTTTT. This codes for CASSGTSGGELFF.

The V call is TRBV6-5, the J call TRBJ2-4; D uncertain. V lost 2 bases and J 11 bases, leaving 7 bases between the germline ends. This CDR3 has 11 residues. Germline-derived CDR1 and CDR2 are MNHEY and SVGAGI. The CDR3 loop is CASSYGNLQYF. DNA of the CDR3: TGTGCCAGCAGTTACGGGAACCTTCAGTACTTC.

In DNA form, the CDR3 reads TGCGCCAGCAGTCCCGACAGGGAAACTGGGGCCAACGTCCTGACTTTC. This encodes CASSPDRETGANVLTF. This chain joins TRBV5-1 and TRBJ2-6, with 7 positions matching TRBD1. The CDR3 covers 16 residues. Germline CDR1 reads SGHRS; CDR2 reads YFSETQ. V shed 5 bases and J 2 bases; nucleotides not matched to a gene: 7.

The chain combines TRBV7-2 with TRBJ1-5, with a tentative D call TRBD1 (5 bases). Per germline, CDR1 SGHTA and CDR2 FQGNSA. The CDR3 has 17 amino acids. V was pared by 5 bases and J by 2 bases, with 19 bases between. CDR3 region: CASSPGMRGAGNQPQHF. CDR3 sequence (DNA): TGTGCCAGCAGCCCAGGGATGCGGGGCGCGGGCAATCAGCCCCAGCATTTT.

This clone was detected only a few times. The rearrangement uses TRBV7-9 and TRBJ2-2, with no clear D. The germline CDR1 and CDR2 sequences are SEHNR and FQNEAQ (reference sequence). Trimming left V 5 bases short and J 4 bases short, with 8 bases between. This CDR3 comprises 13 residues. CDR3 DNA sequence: TGTGCCAGCAGCGAGTGGAGCACCGGGGAGCTGTTTTTT. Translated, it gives CASSEWSTGELFF.

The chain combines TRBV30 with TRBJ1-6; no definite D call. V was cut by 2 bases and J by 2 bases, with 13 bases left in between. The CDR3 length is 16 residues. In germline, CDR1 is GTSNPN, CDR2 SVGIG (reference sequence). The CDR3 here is CAWSSFTVPYNSPLHF. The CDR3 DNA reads TGTGCCTGGAGTTCCTTCACAGTGCCCTATAATTCACCCCTCCACTTT.

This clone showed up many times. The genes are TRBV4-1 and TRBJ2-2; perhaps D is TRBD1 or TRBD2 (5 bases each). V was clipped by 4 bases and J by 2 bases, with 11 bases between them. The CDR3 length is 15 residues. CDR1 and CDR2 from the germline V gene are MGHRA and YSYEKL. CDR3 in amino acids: CASSRMGPNTGELFF. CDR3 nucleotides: TGCGCCAGCAGCCGAATGGGACCTAACACCGGGGAGCTGTTTTTT.

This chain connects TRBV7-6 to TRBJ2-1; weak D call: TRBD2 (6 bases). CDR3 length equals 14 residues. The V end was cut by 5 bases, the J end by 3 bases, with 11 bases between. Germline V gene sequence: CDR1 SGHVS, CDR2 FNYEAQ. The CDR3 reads CASSPPGVYNEQFF. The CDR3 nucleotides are TGTGCCAGCAGCCCCCCGGGGGTCTACAATGAGCAGTTCTTC.

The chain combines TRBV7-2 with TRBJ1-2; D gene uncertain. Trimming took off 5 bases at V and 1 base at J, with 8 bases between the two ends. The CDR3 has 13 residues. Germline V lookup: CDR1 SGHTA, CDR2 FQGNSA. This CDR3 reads CASSKDGNYGYTF. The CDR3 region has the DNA TGTGCCAGCAGCAAGGACGGTAACTATGGCTACACCTTC.

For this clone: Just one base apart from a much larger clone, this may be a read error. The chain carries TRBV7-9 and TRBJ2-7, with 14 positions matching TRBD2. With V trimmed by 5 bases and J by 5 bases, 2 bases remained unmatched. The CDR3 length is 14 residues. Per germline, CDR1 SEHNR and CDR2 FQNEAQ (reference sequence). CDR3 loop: CASSGTSGSHEQYF. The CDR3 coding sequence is TGTGCCAGCAGCGGGACTAGCGGGAGCCACGAGCAGTACTTC. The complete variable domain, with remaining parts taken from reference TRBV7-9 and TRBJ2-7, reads DTGVSQNPRHKITKRGQNVTFRCDPISEHNRLYWYRQTLGQGPEFLTYFQNEAQLEKSRLLSDRFSAERPKGSFSTLEIQRTEQGDSAMYLCASSGTSGSHEQYFGPGTRLTVT.

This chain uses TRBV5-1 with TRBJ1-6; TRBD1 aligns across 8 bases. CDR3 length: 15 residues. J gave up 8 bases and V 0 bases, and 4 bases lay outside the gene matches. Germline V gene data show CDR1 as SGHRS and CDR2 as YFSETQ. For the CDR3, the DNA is TGCGCCAGCAGCTTGGTTACGACAGGGGATTCACCCCTCCACTTT. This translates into CASSLVTTGDSPLHF.

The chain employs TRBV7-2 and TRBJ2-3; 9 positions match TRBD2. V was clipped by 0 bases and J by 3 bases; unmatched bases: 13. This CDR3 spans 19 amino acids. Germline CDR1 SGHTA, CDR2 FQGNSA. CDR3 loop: CASSLAPALAGYGTDTQYF. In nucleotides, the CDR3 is TGTGCCAGCAGCTTAGCTCCCGCTCTAGCGGGGTATGGGACAGATACGCAGTATTTT.

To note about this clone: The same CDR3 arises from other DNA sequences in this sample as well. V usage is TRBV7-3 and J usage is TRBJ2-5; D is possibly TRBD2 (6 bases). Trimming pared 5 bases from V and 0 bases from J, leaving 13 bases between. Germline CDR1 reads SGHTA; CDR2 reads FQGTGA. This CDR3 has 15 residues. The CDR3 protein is CASSVSGSNQETQYF. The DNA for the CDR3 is TGTGCCAGCAGCGTTTCCGGGAGTAACCAAGAGACCCAGTACTTC.

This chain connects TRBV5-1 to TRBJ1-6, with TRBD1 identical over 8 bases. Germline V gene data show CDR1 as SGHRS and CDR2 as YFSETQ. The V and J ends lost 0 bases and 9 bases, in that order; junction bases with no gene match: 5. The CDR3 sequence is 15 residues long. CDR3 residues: CASSLAGQGTSPLHF. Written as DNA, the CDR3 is TGCGCCAGCAGCTTGGCCGGACAGGGCACTTCACCCCTCCACTTT. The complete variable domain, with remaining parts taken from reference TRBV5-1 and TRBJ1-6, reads KAGVTQTPRYLIKTRGQQVTLSCSPISGHRSVSWYQQTPGQGLQFLFEYFSETQRNKGNFPGRFSGRQFSNSRSEMNVSTLELGDSALYLCASSLAGQGTSPLHFGNGTRLTVT.

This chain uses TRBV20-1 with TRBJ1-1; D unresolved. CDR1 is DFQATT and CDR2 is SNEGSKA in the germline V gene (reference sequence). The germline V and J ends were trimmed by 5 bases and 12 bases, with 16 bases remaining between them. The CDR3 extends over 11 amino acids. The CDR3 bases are TGCAGTGCTCCCAGTGGTGGAGGGACTTTCTTT. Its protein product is CSAPSGGGTFF.

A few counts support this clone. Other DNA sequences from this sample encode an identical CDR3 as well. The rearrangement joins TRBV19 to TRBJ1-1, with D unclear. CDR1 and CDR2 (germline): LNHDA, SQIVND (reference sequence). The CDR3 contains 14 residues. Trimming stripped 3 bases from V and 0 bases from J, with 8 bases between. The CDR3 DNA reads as TGTGCCAGTAGTATTCGGGGAATGAACACTGAAGCTTTCTTT. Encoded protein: CASSIRGMNTEAFF.

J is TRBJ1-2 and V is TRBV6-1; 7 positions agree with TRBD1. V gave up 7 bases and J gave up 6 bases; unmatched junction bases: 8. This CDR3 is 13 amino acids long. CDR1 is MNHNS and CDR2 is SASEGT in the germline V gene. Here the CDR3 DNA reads TGTGCCAGCAACCCCACAGGGGCACATGGCTACACCTTC. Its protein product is CASNPTGAHGYTF.

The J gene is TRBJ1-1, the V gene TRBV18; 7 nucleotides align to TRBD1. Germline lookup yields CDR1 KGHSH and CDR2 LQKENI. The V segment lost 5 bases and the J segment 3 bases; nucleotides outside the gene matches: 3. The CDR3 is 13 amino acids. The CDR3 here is CASSKGADTEAFF. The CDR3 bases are TGTGCCAGCTCAAAGGGGGCTGACACTGAAGCTTTCTTT.

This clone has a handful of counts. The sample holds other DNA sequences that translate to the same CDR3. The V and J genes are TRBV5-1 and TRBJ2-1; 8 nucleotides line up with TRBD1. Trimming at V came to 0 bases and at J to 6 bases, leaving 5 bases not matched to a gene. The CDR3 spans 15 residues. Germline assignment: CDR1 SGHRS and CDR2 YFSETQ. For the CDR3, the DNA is TGCGCCAGCAGCTTGGGTGGACAGGGTCTCAATGAGCAGTTCTTC. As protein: CASSLGGQGLNEQFF.

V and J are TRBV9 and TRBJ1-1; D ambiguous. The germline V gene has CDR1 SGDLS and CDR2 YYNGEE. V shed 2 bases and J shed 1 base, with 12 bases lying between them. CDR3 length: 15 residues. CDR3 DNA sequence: TGTGCCAGCAGCGTCGGTTGGTCGGGGAACACTGAAGCTTTCTTT. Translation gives CASSVGWSGNTEAFF.

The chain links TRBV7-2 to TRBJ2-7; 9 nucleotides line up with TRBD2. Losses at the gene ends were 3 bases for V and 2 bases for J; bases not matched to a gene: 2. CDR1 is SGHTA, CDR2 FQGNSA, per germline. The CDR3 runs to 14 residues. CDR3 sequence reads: CASSFSSGAYEQYF. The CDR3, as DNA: TGTGCCAGCAGCTTTTCTAGCGGGGCCTACGAGCAGTACTTC.

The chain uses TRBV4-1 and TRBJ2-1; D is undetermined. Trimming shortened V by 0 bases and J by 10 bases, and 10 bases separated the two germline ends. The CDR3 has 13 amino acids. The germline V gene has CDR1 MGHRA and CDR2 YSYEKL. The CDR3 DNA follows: TGCGCCAGCAGCCAAGAAGTTCTCAGGGAGCAGTTCTTC. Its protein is CASSQEVLREQFF.

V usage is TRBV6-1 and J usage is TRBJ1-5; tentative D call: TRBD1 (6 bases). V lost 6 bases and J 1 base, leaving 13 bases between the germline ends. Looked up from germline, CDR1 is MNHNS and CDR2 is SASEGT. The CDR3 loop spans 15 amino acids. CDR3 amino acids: CASSGDMWSNQPQHF. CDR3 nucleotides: TGTGCCAGCAGCGGGGACATGTGGAGCAATCAGCCCCAGCATTTT.

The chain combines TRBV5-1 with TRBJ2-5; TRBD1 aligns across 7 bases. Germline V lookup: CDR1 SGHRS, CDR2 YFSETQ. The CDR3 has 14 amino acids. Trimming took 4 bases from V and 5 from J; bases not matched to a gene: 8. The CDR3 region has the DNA TGCGCCAGCAGCGCTACGACAGGGTTTGAGACCCAGTACTTC. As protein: CASSATTGFETQYF.

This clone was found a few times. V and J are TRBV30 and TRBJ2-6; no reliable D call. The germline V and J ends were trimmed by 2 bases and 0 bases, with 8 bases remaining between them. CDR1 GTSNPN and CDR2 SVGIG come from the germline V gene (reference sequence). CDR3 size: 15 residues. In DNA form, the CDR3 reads TGTGCCTGGAGTCCCGTATCCTCTGGGGCCAACGTCCTGACTTTC. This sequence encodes CAWSPVSSGANVLTF.

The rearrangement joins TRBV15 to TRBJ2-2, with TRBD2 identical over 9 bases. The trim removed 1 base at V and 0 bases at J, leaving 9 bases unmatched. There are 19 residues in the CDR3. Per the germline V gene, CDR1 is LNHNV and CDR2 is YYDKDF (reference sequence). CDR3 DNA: TGTGCCACCAGCAGAGGATGGGGCGGGAGGGCCTCGAACACCGGGGAGCTGTTTTTT. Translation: CATSRGWGGRASNTGELFF.

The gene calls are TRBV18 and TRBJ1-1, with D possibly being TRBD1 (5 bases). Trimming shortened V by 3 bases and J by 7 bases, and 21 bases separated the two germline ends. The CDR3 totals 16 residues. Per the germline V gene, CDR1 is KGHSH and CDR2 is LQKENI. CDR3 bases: TGTGCCAGCTCACCGATTAGGGCCCAGGGAGGTTATGAAGCTTTCTTT. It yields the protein CASSPIRAQGGYEAFF.

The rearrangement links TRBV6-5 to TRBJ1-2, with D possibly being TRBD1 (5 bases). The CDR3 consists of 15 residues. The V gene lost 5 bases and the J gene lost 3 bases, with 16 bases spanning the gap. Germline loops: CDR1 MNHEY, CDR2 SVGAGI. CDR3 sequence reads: CASSGARAQDYGYTF. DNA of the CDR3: TGTGCCAGCAGTGGGGCAAGGGCACAGGACTATGGCTACACCTTC.